This TCR beta chain is drawn from a study of blood T cell repertoires in COVID-19. Study summary: The United States, Italy and Spain supplied acute and convalescent COVID-19 samples. The analysed material was cDNA or gDNA that came from T cells, B-cell-depleted T cells, or PBMCs.

There are 13 residues in the CDR3. Trimming cost V 2 bases and J 0 bases, with 7 bases left between them. Germline V CDR1 and CDR2: SQVTM, ANQGSEA. Original processing methods: Amplifying reference gene primers gave estimates of nucleated cell counts. Libraries were prepared by immunoSEQ multiplex PCR; TCRdb keeps only in-frame clonotypes and omits some of them. Clone size and V and J calls were adopted from that table, with D and trimming inferred from the DNA. The profile shows about 340,000 clones, around 83% of them singletons. The origin of this receptor is a man aged 25-45 years with active or convalescent COVID-19. What was sequenced was peripheral blood. This chain connects TRBV29-1 to TRBJ1-1, with no clear D. In nucleotides, the CDR3 is TGCAGCGTTGAAAAGAGGATGAACACTGAAGCTTTCTTT. It specifies CSVEKRMNTEAFF. Combining the CDR3 with reference TRBV29-1 and TRBJ1-1 gives the whole variable domain SAVISQKPSRDICQRGTSLTIQCQVDSQVTMMFWYRQQPGQSLTLIATANQGSEATYESGFVIDKFPISRPNLTFSTLTVSNMSPEDSSIYLCSVEKRMNTEAFFGQGTRLTVV.